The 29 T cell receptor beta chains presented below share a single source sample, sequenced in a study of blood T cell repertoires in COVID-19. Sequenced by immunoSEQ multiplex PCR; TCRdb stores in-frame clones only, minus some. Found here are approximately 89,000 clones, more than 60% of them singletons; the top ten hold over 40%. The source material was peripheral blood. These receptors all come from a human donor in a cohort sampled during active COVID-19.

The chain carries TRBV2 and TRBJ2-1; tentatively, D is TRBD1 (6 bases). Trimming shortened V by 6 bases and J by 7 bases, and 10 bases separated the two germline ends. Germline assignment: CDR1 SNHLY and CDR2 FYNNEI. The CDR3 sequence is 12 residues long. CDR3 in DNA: TGTGCCAGCAGCCAAACAGGGAATGAGCAGTTCTTC. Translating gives CASSQTGNEQFF.

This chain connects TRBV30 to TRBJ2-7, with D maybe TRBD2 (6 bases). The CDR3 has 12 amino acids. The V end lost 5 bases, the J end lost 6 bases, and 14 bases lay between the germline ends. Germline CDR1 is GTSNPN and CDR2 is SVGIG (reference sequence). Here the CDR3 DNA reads TGTGCCTGGGGGGATGGGGACTCCGAGCAGTACTTC. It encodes CAWGDGDSEQYF.

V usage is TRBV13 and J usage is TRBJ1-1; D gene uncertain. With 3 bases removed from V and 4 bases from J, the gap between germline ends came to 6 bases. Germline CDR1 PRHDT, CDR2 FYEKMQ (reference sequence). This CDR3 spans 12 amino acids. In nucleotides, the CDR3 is TGTGCCAGCAGCTTCTCCGGCACTGAAGCTTTCTTT. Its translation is CASSFSGTEAFF.

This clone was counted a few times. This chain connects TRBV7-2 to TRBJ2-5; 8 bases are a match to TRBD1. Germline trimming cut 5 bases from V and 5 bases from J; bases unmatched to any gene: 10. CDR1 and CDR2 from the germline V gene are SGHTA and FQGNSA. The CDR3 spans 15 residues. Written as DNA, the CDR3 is TGTGCCAGCAGCAGACGTTCGGACAGGGAGGAGACCCAGTACTTC. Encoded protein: CASSRRSDREETQYF.

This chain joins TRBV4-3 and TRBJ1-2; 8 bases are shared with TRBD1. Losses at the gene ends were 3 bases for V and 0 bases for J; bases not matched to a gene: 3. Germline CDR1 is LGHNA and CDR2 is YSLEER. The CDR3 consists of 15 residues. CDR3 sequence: CASSQTGEANYGYTF. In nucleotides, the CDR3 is TGCGCCAGCAGCCAGACAGGGGAAGCTAACTATGGCTACACCTTC.

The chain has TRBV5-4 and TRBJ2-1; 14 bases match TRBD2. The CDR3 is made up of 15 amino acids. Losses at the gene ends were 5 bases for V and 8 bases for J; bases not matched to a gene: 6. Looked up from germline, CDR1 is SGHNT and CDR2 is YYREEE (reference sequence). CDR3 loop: CASSKGTSGSYEQFF. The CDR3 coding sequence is TGTGCCAGCAGTAAGGGGACTAGCGGGAGTTATGAGCAGTTCTTC.

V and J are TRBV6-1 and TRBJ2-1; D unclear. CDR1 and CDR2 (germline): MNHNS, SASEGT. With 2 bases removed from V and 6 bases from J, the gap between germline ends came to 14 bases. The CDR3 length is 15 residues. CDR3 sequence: CASSELTAWSNEQFF. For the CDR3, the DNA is TGTGCCAGCAGTGAACTAACCGCTTGGTCCAATGAGCAGTTCTTC.

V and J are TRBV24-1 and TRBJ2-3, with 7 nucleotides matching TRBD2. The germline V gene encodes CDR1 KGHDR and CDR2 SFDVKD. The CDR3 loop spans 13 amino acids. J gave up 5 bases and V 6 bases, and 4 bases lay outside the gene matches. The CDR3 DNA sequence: TGTGCCACCAGTTGGACTAGTCAAGATACGCAGTATTTT. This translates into CATSWTSQDTQYF.

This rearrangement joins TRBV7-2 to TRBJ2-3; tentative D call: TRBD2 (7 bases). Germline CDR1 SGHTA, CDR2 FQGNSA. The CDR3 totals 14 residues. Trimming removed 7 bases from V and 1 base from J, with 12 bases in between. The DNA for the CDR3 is TGTGCCAGCATGCTGCGGGGGCGCACAGATACGCAGTATTTT. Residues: CASMLRGRTDTQYF.

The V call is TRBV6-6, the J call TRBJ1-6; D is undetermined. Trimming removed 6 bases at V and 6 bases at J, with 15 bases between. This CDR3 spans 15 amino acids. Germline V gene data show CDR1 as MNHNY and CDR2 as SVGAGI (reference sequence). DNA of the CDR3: TGTGCCAGCAGACAACGATCAGGACTTAATTCACCCCTCCACTTT. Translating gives CASRQRSGLNSPLHF.

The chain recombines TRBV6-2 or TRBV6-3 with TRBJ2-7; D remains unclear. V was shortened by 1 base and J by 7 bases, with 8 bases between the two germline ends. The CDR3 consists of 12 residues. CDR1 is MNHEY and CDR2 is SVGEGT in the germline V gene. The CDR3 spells CASSYYVREQYF. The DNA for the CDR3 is TGTGCCAGCAGTTACTACGTGAGGGAGCAGTACTTC.

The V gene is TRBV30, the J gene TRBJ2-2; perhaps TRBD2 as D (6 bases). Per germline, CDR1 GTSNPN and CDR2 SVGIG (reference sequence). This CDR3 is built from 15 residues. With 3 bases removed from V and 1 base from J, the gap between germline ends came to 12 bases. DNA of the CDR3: TGTGCCTGGAGCCGACTAGAAGGGAACACCGGGGAGCTGTTTTTT. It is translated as CAWSRLEGNTGELFF.

CDR3: CASSLFLTGVGGANVLTF. The CDR3 region has the DNA TGCGCCAGCAGCTTGTTCCTAACGGGAGTAGGTGGGGCCAACGTCCTGACTTTC. The rearrangement links TRBV5-1 to TRBJ2-6; possibly TRBD2 for D (6 bases). V lost 1 base, J lost 3 bases, and 17 bases lay in between. Germline values: CDR1 SGHRS, CDR2 YFSETQ. This CDR3 is built from 18 residues. Full variable domain (outside the CDR3, taken from reference TRBV5-1 and TRBJ2-6): KAGVTQTPRYLIKTRGQQVTLSCSPISGHRSVSWYQQTPGQGLQFLFEYFSETQRNKGNFPGRFSGRQFSNSRSEMNVSTLELGDSALYLCASSLFLTGVGGANVLTFGAGSRLTVL.

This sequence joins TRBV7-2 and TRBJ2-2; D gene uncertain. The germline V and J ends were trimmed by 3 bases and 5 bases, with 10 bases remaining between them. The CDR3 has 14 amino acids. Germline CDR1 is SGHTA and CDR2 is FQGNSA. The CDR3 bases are TGTGCCAGCAGCTTCCCCGGGTGGACCGGGGAGCTGTTTTTT. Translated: CASSFPGWTGELFF.

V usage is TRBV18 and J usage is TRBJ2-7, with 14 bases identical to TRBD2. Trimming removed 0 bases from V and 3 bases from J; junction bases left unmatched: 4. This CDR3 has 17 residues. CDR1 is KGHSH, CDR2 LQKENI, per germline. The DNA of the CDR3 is TGTGCCAGCTCACCACCGGCCGGGACTAGCGGGAGCTACGAGCAGTACTTC. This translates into CASSPPAGTSGSYEQYF. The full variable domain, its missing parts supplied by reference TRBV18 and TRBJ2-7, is NAGVMQNPRHLVRRRGQEARLRCSPMKGHSHVYWYRQLPEEGLKFMVYLQKENIIDESGMPKERFSAEFPKEGPSILRIQQVVRGDSAAYFCASSPPAGTSGSYEQYFGPGTRLTVT.

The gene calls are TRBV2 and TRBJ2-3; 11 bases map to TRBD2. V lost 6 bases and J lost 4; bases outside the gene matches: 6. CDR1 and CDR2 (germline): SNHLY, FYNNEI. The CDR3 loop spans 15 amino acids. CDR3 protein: CASRGTSGEADTQYF. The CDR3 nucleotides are TGTGCCAGCAGGGGGACTAGCGGTGAGGCAGATACGCAGTATTTT.

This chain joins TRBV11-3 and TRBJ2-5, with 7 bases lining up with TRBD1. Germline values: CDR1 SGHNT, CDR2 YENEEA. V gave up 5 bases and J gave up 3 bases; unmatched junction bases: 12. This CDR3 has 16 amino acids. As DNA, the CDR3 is TGTGCCAGCAGCCCCTCGACAGGGCTAAAGGAAGAGACCCAGTACTTC. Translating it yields CASSPSTGLKEETQYF.

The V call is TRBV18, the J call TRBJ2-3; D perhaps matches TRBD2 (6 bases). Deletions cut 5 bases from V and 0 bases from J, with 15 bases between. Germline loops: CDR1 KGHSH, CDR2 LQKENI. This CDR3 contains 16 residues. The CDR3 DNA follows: TGTGCCAGCTCATCGGGACTCGGCTCTAGCACAGATACGCAGTATTTT. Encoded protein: CASSSGLGSSTDTQYF.

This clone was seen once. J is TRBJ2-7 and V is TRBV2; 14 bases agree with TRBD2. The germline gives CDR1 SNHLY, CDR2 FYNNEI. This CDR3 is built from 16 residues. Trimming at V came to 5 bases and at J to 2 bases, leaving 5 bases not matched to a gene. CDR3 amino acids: CASSWGLAGATYEQYF. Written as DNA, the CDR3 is TGTGCCAGCAGTTGGGGACTAGCGGGAGCCACCTACGAGCAGTACTTC.

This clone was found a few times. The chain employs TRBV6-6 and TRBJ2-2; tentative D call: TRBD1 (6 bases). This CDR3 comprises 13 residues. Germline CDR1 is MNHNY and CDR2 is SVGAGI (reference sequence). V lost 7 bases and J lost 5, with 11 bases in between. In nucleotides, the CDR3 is TGTGCCAGCATCTTACAGGGTACCGGGGAGCTGTTTTTT. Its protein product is CASILQGTGELFF.

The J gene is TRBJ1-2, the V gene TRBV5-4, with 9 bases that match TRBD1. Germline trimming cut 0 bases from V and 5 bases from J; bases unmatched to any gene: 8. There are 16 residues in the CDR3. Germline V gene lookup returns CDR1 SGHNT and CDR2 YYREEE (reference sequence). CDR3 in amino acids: CASSLDLGQGLYGYTF. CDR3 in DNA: TGTGCCAGCAGCTTGGATTTGGGACAGGGATTATATGGCTACACCTTC.

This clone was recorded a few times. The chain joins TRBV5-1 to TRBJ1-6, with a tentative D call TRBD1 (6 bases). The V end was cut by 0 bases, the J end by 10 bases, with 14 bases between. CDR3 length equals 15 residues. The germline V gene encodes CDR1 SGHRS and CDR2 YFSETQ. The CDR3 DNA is TGCGCCAGCAGCTTGGAAGCGACAGGAGGCTCACCCCTCCACTTT. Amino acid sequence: CASSLEATGGSPLHF.

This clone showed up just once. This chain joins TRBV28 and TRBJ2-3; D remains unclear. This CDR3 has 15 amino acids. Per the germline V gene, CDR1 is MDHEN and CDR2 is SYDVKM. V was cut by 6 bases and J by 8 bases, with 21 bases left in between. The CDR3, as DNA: TGTGCCAGCAGCTCCCCGTCGCCCCCGAGGAGTACGCAGTATTTT. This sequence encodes CASSSPSPPRSTQYF.

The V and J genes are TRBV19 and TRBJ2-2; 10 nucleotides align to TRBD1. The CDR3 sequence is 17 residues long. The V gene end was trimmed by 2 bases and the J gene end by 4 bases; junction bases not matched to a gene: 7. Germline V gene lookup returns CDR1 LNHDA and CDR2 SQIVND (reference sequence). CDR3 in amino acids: CASSIYRQGARTGELFF. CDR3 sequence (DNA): TGTGCCAGTAGTATATACAGACAGGGGGCACGCACCGGGGAGCTGTTTTTT.

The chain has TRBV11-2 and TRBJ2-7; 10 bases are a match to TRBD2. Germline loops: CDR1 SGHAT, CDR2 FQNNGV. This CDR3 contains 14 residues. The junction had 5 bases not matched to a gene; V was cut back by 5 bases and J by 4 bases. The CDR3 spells CASSPGLASYEQYF. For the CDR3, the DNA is TGTGCCAGCAGCCCGGGACTAGCGAGTTACGAGCAGTACTTC.

The CDR3 reads CASSPDRANYGYTF. As DNA, the CDR3 is TGTGCCAGCAGTCCAGACAGAGCTAACTATGGCTACACCTTC. This chain uses TRBV7-2 with TRBJ1-2, with D perhaps TRBD1 (5 bases). This CDR3 spans 14 amino acids. V lost 6 bases, J lost 0 bases, and 11 bases lay in between. The germline V gene has CDR1 SGHTA and CDR2 FQGNSA.

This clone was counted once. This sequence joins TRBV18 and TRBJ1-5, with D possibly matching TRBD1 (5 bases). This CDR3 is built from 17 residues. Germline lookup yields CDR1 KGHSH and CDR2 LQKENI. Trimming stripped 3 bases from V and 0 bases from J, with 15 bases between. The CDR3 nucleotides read TGTGCCAGCTCACCTTACGGGGGGACTTATAGCAATCAGCCCCAGCATTTT. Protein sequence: CASSPYGGTYSNQPQHF.

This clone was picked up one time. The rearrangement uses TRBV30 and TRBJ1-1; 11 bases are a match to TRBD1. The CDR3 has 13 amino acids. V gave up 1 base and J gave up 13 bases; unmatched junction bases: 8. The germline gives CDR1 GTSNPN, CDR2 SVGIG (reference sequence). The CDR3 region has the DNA TGTGCCTGGAGTGGACGGACAGGGGGCGTTGGTTTCTTT. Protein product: CAWSGRTGGVGFF.

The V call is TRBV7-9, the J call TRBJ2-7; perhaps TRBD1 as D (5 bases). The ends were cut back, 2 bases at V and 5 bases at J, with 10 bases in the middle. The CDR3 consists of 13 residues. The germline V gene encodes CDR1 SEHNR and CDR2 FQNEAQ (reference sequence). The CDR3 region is CASSLFRGNEQYF. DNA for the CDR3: TGTGCCAGCAGCTTATTTAGGGGAAACGAGCAGTACTTC.